This entry lists 27 T cell receptor beta chains sequenced from one sample in a study of T cells in narcolepsy. Profiling relied on immunoSEQ multiplex PCR, and the TCRdb table lists in-frame clones only, not all of them. The table has about 30,000 clones, about 83% seen once. Sequenced sample: CD45RA- memory CD4+ T cells from PBMCs. All receptors derive from a human donor with narcolepsy.

The chain recombines TRBV9 with TRBJ1-1; no clear D. Per the germline V gene, CDR1 is SGDLS and CDR2 is YYNGEE. The CDR3 covers 13 residues. Trimming removed 0 bases at V and 7 bases at J, with 10 bases between. CDR3 DNA sequence: TGTGCCAGCAGCGTAGAAGGATTTAATGAAGCTTTCTTT. Encoded protein: CASSVEGFNEAFF.

This chain joins TRBV9 and TRBJ1-4, with a weak D call TRBD1 (5 bases). V was pared by 3 bases and J by 7 bases, with 19 bases between. This CDR3 is 16 amino acids long. CDR1 and CDR2 from the germline V gene are SGDLS and YYNGEE. CDR3 sequence reads: CASSAGQLTGGEKLFF. The CDR3 DNA reads as TGTGCCAGCAGCGCCGGACAACTTACGGGTGGTGAAAAACTGTTTTTT.

The chain links TRBV6-5 to TRBJ1-5; no clear D gene. Germline V lookup: CDR1 MNHEY, CDR2 SVGAGI. The CDR3 runs to 14 residues. V shed 8 bases and J shed 7 bases, with 18 bases lying between them. The CDR3 spells CASERSGSWQPQHF. Written as DNA, the CDR3 is TGTGCCAGCGAACGATCGGGGTCCTGGCAGCCCCAGCATTTT.

The chain links TRBV2 to TRBJ1-2, with D possibly TRBD1 on 5 matching bases. Germline V gene lookup returns CDR1 SNHLY and CDR2 FYNNEI. Trimming removed 6 bases from V and 6 bases from J, with 14 bases in between. CDR3 length: 13 amino acids. The CDR3 sequence: CASRWITGDGYTF. In nucleotides, the CDR3 is TGTGCCAGCAGGTGGATCACAGGTGATGGCTACACCTTC.

This clone appeared once. This chain links TRBV15 with TRBJ1-1; 8 bases agree with TRBD1. This CDR3 has 16 residues. The V segment lost 0 bases and the J segment 5 bases; nucleotides outside the gene matches: 8. Germline loops: CDR1 LNHNV, CDR2 YYDKDF (reference sequence). The CDR3, as DNA: TGTGCCACCAGCAGAGATCCCGCAGGGGGCAAGACTGAAGCTTTCTTT. It encodes CATSRDPAGGKTEAFF.

This clone was seen just once. The V gene is TRBV5-1, the J gene TRBJ2-5, with TRBD2 identical over 9 bases. CDR1 is SGHRS, CDR2 YFSETQ, per germline. This CDR3 contains 15 residues. Unmatched junction bases numbered 5, after V lost 1 base and J lost 4 bases. CDR3 sequence reads: CASSLFSGGTETQYF. Written as DNA, the CDR3 is TGCGCCAGCAGCTTGTTTAGCGGGGGTACAGAGACCCAGTACTTC.

This chain connects TRBV11-2 to TRBJ2-6, with no clear D. Germline CDR1 SGHAT, CDR2 FQNNGV. CDR3 size: 13 residues. Deletions cut 3 bases from V and 0 bases from J, with 0 bases between. CDR3 sequence (DNA): TGTGCCAGCAGCTTCTCTGGGGCCAACGTCCTGACTTTC. Translation: CASSFSGANVLTF. Complete variable domain (other parts from reference TRBV11-2 and TRBJ2-6): EAGVAQSPRYKIIEKRQSVAFWCNPISGHATLYWYQQILGQGPKLLIQFQNNGVVDDSQLPKDRFSAERLKGVDSTLKIQPAKLEDSAVYLCASSFSGANVLTFGAGSRLTVL.

The chain uses TRBV18 and TRBJ2-7; TRBD2 is a possible D gene (6 bases). Trimming removed 5 bases at V and 2 bases at J, with 16 bases between. The CDR3 totals 15 residues. Germline CDR1 KGHSH, CDR2 LQKENI. In DNA, the CDR3 is TGTGCCAGCTCAACGAGTAGAGGGAGGACCTACGAGCAGTACTTC. Protein product: CASSTSRGRTYEQYF.

The J gene is TRBJ2-5, the V gene TRBV7-2, with D possibly TRBD2 on 5 matching bases. Germline V lookup: CDR1 SGHTA, CDR2 FQGNSA. Trimming shortened V by 5 bases and J by 2 bases, and 12 bases separated the two germline ends. There are 14 residues in the CDR3. This chain's CDR3 is CASSGPPGQETQYF. The CDR3 DNA reads TGTGCCAGCAGCGGACCCCCGGGGCAAGAGACCCAGTACTTC.

Only one count was recorded for this clone. The rearrangement joins TRBV27 to TRBJ2-7; 10 bases are shared with TRBD2. The trim removed 7 bases at V and 4 bases at J, leaving 7 bases unmatched. This CDR3 region has 14 residues. CDR1 and CDR2 (germline): MNHEY, SMNVEV (reference sequence). This CDR3 is CASINSGGSYEQYF. CDR3 nucleotides: TGTGCCAGCATTAATAGCGGGGGGAGTTACGAGCAGTACTTC.

Written as DNA, the CDR3 is TGTGCCAGCAGCCCTGGGATAGCGGGGGCCCTCTACGAGCAGTACTTC. Translated: CASSPGIAGALYEQYF. This chain uses TRBV9 with TRBJ2-7, with 9 bases lining up with TRBD2. This CDR3 spans 16 amino acids. The germline gives CDR1 SGDLS, CDR2 YYNGEE. With V trimmed by 4 bases and J by 3 bases, 11 bases remained unmatched.

In DNA, the CDR3 is TGTGCCAGTAGTATAGCGACAGGGTCTGTGTCACCCCTCCACTTT. It codes for CASSIATGSVSPLHF. This rearrangement joins TRBV19 to TRBJ1-6, with 7 bases that match TRBD1. V lost 1 base to trimming and J lost 10 bases; unmatched junction nucleotides: 7. This CDR3 has 15 amino acids. Looked up from germline, CDR1 is LNHDA and CDR2 is SQIVND (reference sequence). Full variable domain (remainder filled in from reference TRBV19 and TRBJ1-6): DGGITQSPKYLFRKEGQNVTLSCEQNLNHDAMYWYRQDPGQGLRLIYYSQIVNDFQKGDIAEGYSVSREKKESFPLTVTSAQKNPTAFYLCASSIATGSVSPLHFGNGTRLTVT.

The J gene is TRBJ1-5, the V gene TRBV6-5; D gene uncertain. The CDR3 consists of 13 residues. Germline loops: CDR1 MNHEY, CDR2 SVGAGI. V lost 0 bases and J 7 bases, leaving 7 bases between the germline ends. The CDR3 region has the DNA TGTGCCAGCAGTTACTCGAGGCGACAGCCCCAGCATTTT. Protein product: CASSYSRRQPQHF.

As DNA, the CDR3 is TGTGCCAGCAGCTTATCGGGGAGTGGGGCCCAGCATTTT. Residues: CASSLSGSGAQHF. The gene calls are TRBV7-8 and TRBJ1-5; no definite D call. CDR3 length: 13 amino acids. In germline, CDR1 is SGHVS, CDR2 FQNEAQ. Trimming cost V 2 bases and J 11 bases, with 13 bases left between them.

This sequence joins TRBV4-2 and TRBJ1-2; 11 bases align to TRBD1. V gave up 0 bases and J gave up 3 bases; unmatched junction bases: 6. CDR1 LGHNA and CDR2 YNFKEQ come from the germline V gene. The CDR3 consists of 17 residues. CDR3 nucleotides: TGTGCCAGCAGCCAAGACAGTACGGGACAGGGGGACTATGGCTACACCTTC. Its translation: CASSQDSTGQGDYGYTF.

This chain joins TRBV6-9 and TRBJ1-6, with unresolved D. Germline V gene lookup returns CDR1 MNHGY and CDR2 SVAAGI. V was shortened by 5 bases and J by 7 bases, with 6 bases between the two germline ends. The length of the CDR3 is 12 residues. This CDR3 is CASSQGNSPLHF. The CDR3 DNA sequence: TGTGCCAGCAGTCAAGGGAATTCACCCCTCCACTTT.

This chain connects TRBV19 to TRBJ2-1; 8 positions agree with TRBD1. The CDR3 has 19 amino acids. Germline-derived CDR1 and CDR2 are LNHDA and SQIVND (reference sequence). Trimming removed 0 bases from V and 6 bases from J; junction bases left unmatched: 16. The CDR3 sequence: CASSIDQRPGQGLINEQFF. The CDR3 nucleotides are TGTGCCAGTAGTATAGATCAGAGGCCCGGACAGGGTTTAATCAATGAGCAGTTCTTC.

In the case of this clone: The junction does not match germline at one end; this may be a read error. This rearrangement joins TRBV6-5 to TRBJ1-6; D is uncertain. Per germline, CDR1 MNHEY and CDR2 SVGAGI. The CDR3 sequence is 13 residues long. In nucleotides, the CDR3 is TGTGCCAGCAGTAACTCCTATAATTCACCCCTCCACTTT. Its translation: CASSNSYNSPLHF.

This chain connects TRBV6-1 to TRBJ2-7, with 7 bases matching TRBD1. The CDR3 consists of 14 residues. The germline CDR1 and CDR2 sequences are MNHNS and SASEGT. V lost 6 bases and J lost 6; bases outside the gene matches: 11. The CDR3 DNA is TGTGCCAGCAGGCCAACAGGGGCCGCCGGCGAGCAGTACTTC. Translating gives CASRPTGAAGEQYF.

V and J are TRBV19 and TRBJ2-7, with D possibly being TRBD1 (5 bases). V lost 3 bases, J lost 3 bases, and 12 bases lay in between. This CDR3 has 14 residues. Germline-derived CDR1 and CDR2 are LNHDA and SQIVND (reference sequence). The CDR3 reads CASSIAAGNYEQYF. CDR3 DNA sequence: TGTGCCAGTAGTATCGCGGCAGGGAACTACGAGCAGTACTTC. The full variable domain, its missing parts supplied by reference TRBV19 and TRBJ2-7, is DGGITQSPKYLFRKEGQNVTLSCEQNLNHDAMYWYRQDPGQGLRLIYYSQIVNDFQKGDIAEGYSVSREKKESFPLTVTSAQKNPTAFYLCASSIAAGNYEQYFGPGTRLTVT.

The table lists this clone with a count of one. The chain has TRBV5-4 and TRBJ2-5; TRBD2 matches 12 bases. The assigned J gene may be wrong: the sequence end matches TRBJ2-7 better. The CDR3 spans 17 residues. Per the germline V gene, CDR1 is SGHNT and CDR2 is YYREEE (reference sequence). CDR3 in amino acids: CASSLGSSSGGAYEQYF. The CDR3 DNA reads as TGTGCCAGCAGCTTGGGATCTTCTAGCGGGGGGGCTTACGAGCAGTACTTC.

The CDR3 region has the DNA TGTGCCAGCGGGACAGGCGCCTACGAGCAGTACTTC. Its translation is CASGTGAYEQYF. The gene calls are TRBV6-1 and TRBJ2-7; TRBD1 aligns across 8 bases. The CDR3 loop spans 12 amino acids. V shed 8 bases, J shed 2 bases, and the junction held 2 bases outside the gene matches. Per the germline V gene, CDR1 is MNHNS and CDR2 is SASEGT.

The chain recombines TRBV2 with TRBJ2-2; the match to TRBD1 covers 7 bases. V dropped 6 bases and J dropped 3; count of bases not matched to a gene: 4. Looked up from germline, CDR1 is SNHLY and CDR2 is FYNNEI. This CDR3 is 14 amino acids long. In DNA, the CDR3 is TGTGCCAGCAGGGTAGGGGGCGACACCGGGGAGCTGTTTTTT. Protein product: CASRVGGDTGELFF.

This clone counts as medium-sized (0.01 to 0.1%). The chain employs TRBV6-1 and TRBJ2-1; the D gene is possibly TRBD1 (5 bases). The V and J ends lost 5 bases and 9 bases respectively, with 17 bases between them. The CDR3 length is 14 residues. Germline lookup yields CDR1 MNHNS and CDR2 SASEGT. This CDR3 is CASSPGFRFGEQFF. The DNA for the CDR3 is TGTGCCAGCAGTCCAGGGTTTAGGTTCGGTGAGCAGTTCTTC.

A note on this clone: The same CDR3 is also encoded by other DNA sequences in this sample. This chain uses TRBV21-1 with TRBJ2-3; the D call of TRBD2 is as the table states it, not checked on the DNA. TRBV21-1 is reported as a pseudogene. This CDR3 spans 15 amino acids. Here the CDR3 DNA reads TGTGCCAGCAGCAAGGCACTAGCGGGGGGCCCTACGCAGTATTTT. This sequence encodes CASSKALAGGPTQYF.

This clone appeared once. The chain joins TRBV28 to TRBJ1-2, with D perhaps matching TRBD1 (6 bases). The CDR3 spans 14 residues. V lost 4 bases and J 1 base, leaving 10 bases between the germline ends. Germline lookup yields CDR1 MDHEN and CDR2 SYDVKM. The CDR3 spells CASSWSRGNYGYTF. Here the CDR3 DNA reads TGTGCCAGCAGTTGGAGCAGGGGTAACTATGGCTACACCTTC.

J is TRBJ1-2 and V is TRBV2; D ambiguous. The V end was cut by 3 bases, the J end by 3 bases, with 8 bases between. CDR1 and CDR2 from the germline V gene are SNHLY and FYNNEI. This CDR3 is built from 13 residues. The CDR3, as DNA: TGTGCCAGCAGTGACCAGAGGCACTATGGCTACACCTTC. Translation gives CASSDQRHYGYTF.